The entry below gives a single TCR beta chain sequence along with its context. The study team obtained lesional scalp punch biopsies and peripheral blood from alopecia areata patients. Germline CDR1 and CDR2: SGHRS and YFSETQ. The CDR3 extends over 14 amino acids. The V end lost 5 bases, the J end lost 7 bases, and 18 bases lay between the germline ends. The data were obtained in a study of CD8+ T cells in alopecia areata. Study-level information: Treated individuals took tofacitinib by mouth, 5 to 10 mg twice daily. Tofacitinib ran for 6 to 18 months before 6 months off drug.

Extracted from the samples, RNA was reverse transcribed into cDNA to serve as the sequencing template. Repertoires were generated with immunoSEQ multiplex PCR, while TCRdb's copy carries only in-frame clones and drops some. The sample records roughly 140,000 clones, approximately 49% being singletons. V usage is TRBV5-1 and J usage is TRBJ1-1; D not certain. This receptor was obtained from a human donor with alopecia areata. Sequencing was performed on CD4+ T cells sorted from blood, taken at week 0. This CDR3 reads CASSPTPDGGEAFF. The CDR3 DNA reads TGCGCCAGCAGTCCCACCCCCGATGGTGGTGAAGCTTTCTTT.